Below are 22 T cell receptor beta chains sequenced from a single sample in a study of regulatory T cells in long-lasting Graves disease. Stated time point: newly diagnosed GD, antithyroid drugs for less than 3 months. RNA isolated from PBMCs was used to make the TCR library. Investigators prepared the TCR beta libraries by applying iRepertoire HTBI primers and Arm-PCR of CDR3 regions. One entry per CDR3 protein, called by TCRdb with MiXCR from the multiplex PCR reads. The sample has hundreds of thousands of distinct CDR3 sequences; 15% to 18% are singletons. The sequencing used peripheral blood mononuclear cells (PBMCs), collected at new diagnosis, from a patient treated with antithyroid drugs. Receptor source: a female donor with Graves disease.

For this clonotype: Germline is not matched at one junction end, which may reflect a read error. The CDR3 nucleotides read TGTGCCAGCAATCCCCGGGACAGGGGTCCCTACGGGCAGTACTTC. It translates to CASNPRDRGPYGQYF. The chain has TRBV28 and TRBJ2-7, with 10 nucleotides matching TRBD1. Germline assignment: CDR1 MDHEN and CDR2 SYDVKM. This CDR3 contains 15 residues.

This clonotype has ten or more counts. This chain links TRBV25-1 with TRBJ2-3; TRBD2 might be the D (6 bases). V lost 5 bases, J lost 4 bases, and 16 bases lay in between. Germline CDR1 and CDR2: MGHDK and SYGVNS. The CDR3 is 15 amino acids. CDR3 residues: CASSPGSGWADTQYF. CDR3 sequence (DNA): TGTGCCAGCAGTCCCGGTAGCGGCTGGGCAGATACGCAGTATTTT.

This clonotype has ten or more counts. V gene TRBV29-1 combines with J gene TRBJ2-3, with D perhaps matching TRBD2 (7 bases). The germline V gene encodes CDR1 SQVTM and CDR2 ANQGSEA. V was pared by 8 bases and J by 0 bases, with 21 bases between. The CDR3 has 16 residues. The CDR3: CSPTLMGGASTDTQYF. Written as DNA, the CDR3 is TGCAGCCCAACCCTAATGGGGGGGGCTAGCACAGATACGCAGTATTTT.

This clonotype was counted between two and nine times. The chain is built from TRBV5-6 and TRBJ1-3; D ambiguous. V was pared by 4 bases and J by 2 bases, with 10 bases between. Germline lookup yields CDR1 SGHDT and CDR2 YYEEEE. The CDR3 covers 14 residues. The CDR3 DNA reads TGTGCCAGCAGCAACATCCCCGCTGGAAACACCATATATTTT. Protein: CASSNIPAGNTIYF.

On this clonotype itself: One base away lies a much larger clone, so this may be a sequencing read error. This chain uses TRBV6-6 with TRBJ2-2, with D hard to call. The germline CDR1 and CDR2 sequences are MNHNY and SVGAGI (reference sequence). This CDR3 is built from 15 residues. CDR3 sequence reads: CANSYSSPITGELFF. The CDR3 nucleotides are TGTGCCAACAGTTACTCGAGTCCGATCACCGGGGAGCTGTTTTTT.

This chain joins TRBV6-1 and TRBJ1-3; 7 nucleotides align to TRBD1. CDR3 length equals 17 residues. Trimming took 6 bases from V and 3 from J; bases not matched to a gene: 14. Germline CDR1 and CDR2: MNHNS and SASEGT. As DNA, the CDR3 is TGTGCCAGCAGCCAGCGAACCGGGACAGAGAGTGGAAACACCATATATTTT. Amino acid sequence: CASSQRTGTESGNTIYF.

The rearrangement uses TRBV6-1 and TRBJ2-7; 8 bases match TRBD1. V gave up 8 bases and J gave up 4 bases; unmatched junction bases: 16. The CDR3 length is 16 residues. Germline V lookup: CDR1 MNHNS, CDR2 SASEGT. CDR3 nucleotides: TGTGCCAGCGGTGTAGAGGACGTCACAGGGGGTTACGAGCAGTACTTC. This codes for CASGVEDVTGGYEQYF.

The rearrangement links TRBV29-1 to TRBJ2-1; TRBD1 agrees at 8 bases. The germline V gene has CDR1 SQVTM and CDR2 ANQGSEA. The CDR3 totals 15 residues. V shed 1 base, J shed 7 bases, and the junction held 9 bases outside the gene matches. CDR3 nucleotide sequence: TGCAGCGTTGAAGCCCAGGGGGCCCCGCGGAATGAGCAGTTCTTC. It translates to CSVEAQGAPRNEQFF.

This clonotype was seen ten or more times. The chain combines TRBV2 with TRBJ2-7; the D call may be TRBD1 or TRBD2 (5 bases each). V dropped 7 bases and J dropped 3 bases, with 16 bases sitting between them. The CDR3 contains 14 residues. From germline, CDR1 is SNHLY and CDR2 FYNNEI. CDR3 sequence: CASTQGELDYEQYF. The CDR3, as DNA: TGTGCCAGCACCCAAGGGGAGCTAGACTACGAGCAGTACTTC.

This clonotype has only a few counts. CDR3 sequence (DNA): TGTGCCAGCAGCAAGGGACTAGCGAGCACAGATACGCAGTATTTT. It is translated as CASSKGLASTDTQYF. V and J are TRBV7-2 and TRBJ2-3, with 10 bases identical to TRBD2. V shed 5 bases and J 0 bases; nucleotides not matched to a gene: 2. The CDR3 has 15 amino acids. Germline values: CDR1 SGHTA, CDR2 FQGNSA.

The sample holds many counts of this clonotype. Its ends do not fully match the called genes, so a read error is possible. This chain connects TRBV7-7 to TRBJ2-5, with D uncertain. Per the germline V gene, CDR1 is SSHAT and CDR2 is FNYEAQ (reference sequence). The CDR3 covers 14 residues. CDR3 DNA sequence: TGTGCTAGCAGCTTCTCTGGAGTAGTAGAGACCCAGTACTTC. Amino acids: CASSFSGVVETQYF.

This clonotype was seen more than once but under ten times. V is TRBV7-9 and J is TRBJ2-4; TRBD1 aligns across 8 bases. This CDR3 region has 13 residues. V shed 7 bases, J shed 8 bases, and the junction held 7 bases outside the gene matches. CDR1 is SEHNR, CDR2 FQNEAQ, per germline (reference sequence). The CDR3 DNA reads TGTGCCAGCAACCAGGACAGGGAGGACATTCAGTACTTC. This gives the protein CASNQDREDIQYF. The full variable domain, completed using reference TRBV7-9 and TRBJ2-4, is DTGVSQNPRHKITKRGQNVTFRCDPISEHNRLYWYRQTLGQGPEFLTYFQNEAQLEKSRLLSDRFSAERPKGSFSTLEIQRTEQGDSAMYLCASNQDREDIQYFGAGTRLSVL.

This clonotype occurred a few times. The chain links TRBV7-9 to TRBJ2-3; 8 positions match TRBD1. V lost 6 bases, J lost 4 bases, and 9 bases stayed unmatched. Germline CDR1 is SEHNR and CDR2 is FQNEAQ (reference sequence). This CDR3 has 15 residues. CDR3 coding DNA: TGTGCCAGCAGACGCTACCGGACAGGGTCAGATACGCAGTATTTT. Translation: CASRRYRTGSDTQYF.

This clonotype was counted between two and nine times. This sequence joins TRBV28 and TRBJ1-1, with D tentatively TRBD1 (6 bases). The CDR3 runs to 14 residues. CDR1 is MDHEN, CDR2 SYDVKM, per germline. V dropped 9 bases and J dropped 5 bases, with 19 bases sitting between them. This CDR3 is CASVVSQGMTEAFF. DNA of the CDR3: TGTGCCAGTGTCGTTAGCCAGGGGATGACTGAAGCTTTCTTT. Full variable domain (outside the CDR3, taken from reference TRBV28 and TRBJ1-1): DVKVTQSSRYLVKRTGEKVFLECVQDMDHENMFWYRQDPGLGLRLIYFSYDVKMKEKGDIPEGYSVSREKKERFSLILESASTNQTSMYLCASVVSQGMTEAFFGQGTRLTVV.

There are a few counts of this clonotype. This sequence joins TRBV11-2 and TRBJ2-3; no reliable D call. The tail of the sequence fits TRBJ2-5 better, so the J call may be wrong. The CDR3 sequence is 15 residues long. Germline V lookup: CDR1 SGHAT, CDR2 FQNNGV. CDR3 DNA: TGTGCCAGCAGCTTAGAAGGACGACCGGGAGAGACCCAGTACTTC. Translated, it gives CASSLEGRPGETQYF.

This chain uses TRBV28 with TRBJ2-3; 10 bases map to TRBD2. V lost 2 bases to trimming and J lost 6 bases; unmatched junction nucleotides: 8. Germline CDR1 MDHEN, CDR2 SYDVKM. The CDR3 contains 16 residues. The CDR3 DNA reads TGTGCCAGCAGTTTAGGGCTAGCGGGAGTCCGGGATACGCAGTATTTT. Translation gives CASSLGLAGVRDTQYF.

The sample holds many counts of this clonotype. CDR3 sequence (DNA): TGTGCCAGCAGCGCCCGTGAGCTGTCCTCCTACGAGCAGTACTTC. Its protein is CASSARELSSYEQYF. The V and J genes are TRBV7-2 and TRBJ2-7; D ambiguous. Germline V gives CDR1 SGHTA, CDR2 FQGNSA. V was pared by 5 bases and J by 0 bases, with 14 bases between. The CDR3 totals 15 residues.

This clonotype was recorded many times. This chain joins TRBV28 and TRBJ1-1; no reliable D call. V shed 8 bases and J shed 4 bases, with 14 bases lying between them. This CDR3 has 13 residues. In germline, CDR1 is MDHEN, CDR2 SYDVKM. In DNA form, the CDR3 reads TGTGCCAGCTTATTCCCTGGGAGCACTGAAGCTTTCTTT. It specifies CASLFPGSTEAFF.

As regards this clonotype: One junction end disagrees with the germline gene, perhaps due to a read error. The genes are TRBV30 and TRBJ1-1; TRBD1 aligns across 7 bases. Germline-derived CDR1 and CDR2 are GTSNPN and SVGIG (reference sequence). The CDR3 has 17 amino acids. As DNA, the CDR3 is TGTGCCTGGAGTGGAAGGGGGCCCGTTGGTCTGAACGCTGAAGCTTTCTTT. This encodes CAWSGRGPVGLNAEAFF. Looking up the rest from reference TRBV30 and TRBJ1-1 gives the full variable domain: SQTIHQWPATLVQPVGSPLSLECTVEGTSNPNLYWYRQAAGRGLQLLFYSVGIGQISSEVPQNLSASRPQDRQFILSSKKLLLSDSGFYLCAWSGRGPVGLNAEAFFGQGTRLTVV.

The chain couples TRBV20-1 to TRBJ1-6, with D maybe TRBD1 (5 bases). CDR1 and CDR2 (germline): DFQATT, SNEGSKA (reference sequence). V was pared by 6 bases and J by 7 bases, with 16 bases between. This CDR3 is 14 amino acids long. DNA for the CDR3: TGCAGTGCGCGCAGGGAGGAGAGGAATTCACCCCTCCACTTT. Amino acid sequence: CSARREERNSPLHF.

This clonotype showed up many times. The chain recombines TRBV28 with TRBJ1-1; D might be TRBD1 (6 bases). Germline CDR1 MDHEN, CDR2 SYDVKM. V lost 5 bases to trimming and J lost 1 base, with 14 bases between them. CDR3 length: 15 amino acids. CDR3 DNA sequence: TGTGCCAGCAGTCCATACAGGGAACGGAACACTGAAGCTTTCTTT. This sequence encodes CASSPYRERNTEAFF.

V is TRBV7-9 and J is TRBJ2-1; 7 bases map to TRBD1. V lost 5 bases to trimming and J lost 7 bases; unmatched junction nucleotides: 11. Germline assignment: CDR1 SEHNR and CDR2 FQNEAQ (reference sequence). The length of the CDR3 is 15 residues. The CDR3 is CASSPRLQGENEQFF. The CDR3 coding sequence is TGTGCCAGCAGCCCCCGCCTCCAGGGGGAAAATGAGCAGTTCTTC. The variable domain in full, with the rest retrieved from reference TRBV7-9 and TRBJ2-1, is DTGVSQNPRHKITKRGQNVTFRCDPISEHNRLYWYRQTLGQGPEFLTYFQNEAQLEKSRLLSDRFSAERPKGSFSTLEIQRTEQGDSAMYLCASSPRLQGENEQFFGPGTRLTVL.